This TCR beta chain was sequenced in a study of T cell responses to AZD1222 COVID-19 vaccine. Trimming cost V 1 base and J 6 bases, with 12 bases left between them. The CDR3 loop spans 14 amino acids. From germline, CDR1 is MDHEN and CDR2 SYDVKM. As concerns this clone: Its antigen is not identified.

Study-wide points: Researchers took repertoire samples only after the peak T cell response had come.

Method: immunoSEQ multiplex PCR; TCRdb's copy keeps in-frame clones and lacks some. The sample has some 100,000 clones, approximately 89% seen once. Here the sequenced sample was peripheral blood, taken 28 days after the second AZD1222 dose. The TCR originated in an adult who received the AZD1222 COVID-19 vaccine. The chain joins TRBV28 to TRBJ1-1; D perhaps matches TRBD1 (6 bases). CDR3 DNA: TGTGCCAGCAGTTTATCGGGGGGGGCCCCTGAAGCTTTCTTT. Its translation: CASSLSGGAPEAFF.